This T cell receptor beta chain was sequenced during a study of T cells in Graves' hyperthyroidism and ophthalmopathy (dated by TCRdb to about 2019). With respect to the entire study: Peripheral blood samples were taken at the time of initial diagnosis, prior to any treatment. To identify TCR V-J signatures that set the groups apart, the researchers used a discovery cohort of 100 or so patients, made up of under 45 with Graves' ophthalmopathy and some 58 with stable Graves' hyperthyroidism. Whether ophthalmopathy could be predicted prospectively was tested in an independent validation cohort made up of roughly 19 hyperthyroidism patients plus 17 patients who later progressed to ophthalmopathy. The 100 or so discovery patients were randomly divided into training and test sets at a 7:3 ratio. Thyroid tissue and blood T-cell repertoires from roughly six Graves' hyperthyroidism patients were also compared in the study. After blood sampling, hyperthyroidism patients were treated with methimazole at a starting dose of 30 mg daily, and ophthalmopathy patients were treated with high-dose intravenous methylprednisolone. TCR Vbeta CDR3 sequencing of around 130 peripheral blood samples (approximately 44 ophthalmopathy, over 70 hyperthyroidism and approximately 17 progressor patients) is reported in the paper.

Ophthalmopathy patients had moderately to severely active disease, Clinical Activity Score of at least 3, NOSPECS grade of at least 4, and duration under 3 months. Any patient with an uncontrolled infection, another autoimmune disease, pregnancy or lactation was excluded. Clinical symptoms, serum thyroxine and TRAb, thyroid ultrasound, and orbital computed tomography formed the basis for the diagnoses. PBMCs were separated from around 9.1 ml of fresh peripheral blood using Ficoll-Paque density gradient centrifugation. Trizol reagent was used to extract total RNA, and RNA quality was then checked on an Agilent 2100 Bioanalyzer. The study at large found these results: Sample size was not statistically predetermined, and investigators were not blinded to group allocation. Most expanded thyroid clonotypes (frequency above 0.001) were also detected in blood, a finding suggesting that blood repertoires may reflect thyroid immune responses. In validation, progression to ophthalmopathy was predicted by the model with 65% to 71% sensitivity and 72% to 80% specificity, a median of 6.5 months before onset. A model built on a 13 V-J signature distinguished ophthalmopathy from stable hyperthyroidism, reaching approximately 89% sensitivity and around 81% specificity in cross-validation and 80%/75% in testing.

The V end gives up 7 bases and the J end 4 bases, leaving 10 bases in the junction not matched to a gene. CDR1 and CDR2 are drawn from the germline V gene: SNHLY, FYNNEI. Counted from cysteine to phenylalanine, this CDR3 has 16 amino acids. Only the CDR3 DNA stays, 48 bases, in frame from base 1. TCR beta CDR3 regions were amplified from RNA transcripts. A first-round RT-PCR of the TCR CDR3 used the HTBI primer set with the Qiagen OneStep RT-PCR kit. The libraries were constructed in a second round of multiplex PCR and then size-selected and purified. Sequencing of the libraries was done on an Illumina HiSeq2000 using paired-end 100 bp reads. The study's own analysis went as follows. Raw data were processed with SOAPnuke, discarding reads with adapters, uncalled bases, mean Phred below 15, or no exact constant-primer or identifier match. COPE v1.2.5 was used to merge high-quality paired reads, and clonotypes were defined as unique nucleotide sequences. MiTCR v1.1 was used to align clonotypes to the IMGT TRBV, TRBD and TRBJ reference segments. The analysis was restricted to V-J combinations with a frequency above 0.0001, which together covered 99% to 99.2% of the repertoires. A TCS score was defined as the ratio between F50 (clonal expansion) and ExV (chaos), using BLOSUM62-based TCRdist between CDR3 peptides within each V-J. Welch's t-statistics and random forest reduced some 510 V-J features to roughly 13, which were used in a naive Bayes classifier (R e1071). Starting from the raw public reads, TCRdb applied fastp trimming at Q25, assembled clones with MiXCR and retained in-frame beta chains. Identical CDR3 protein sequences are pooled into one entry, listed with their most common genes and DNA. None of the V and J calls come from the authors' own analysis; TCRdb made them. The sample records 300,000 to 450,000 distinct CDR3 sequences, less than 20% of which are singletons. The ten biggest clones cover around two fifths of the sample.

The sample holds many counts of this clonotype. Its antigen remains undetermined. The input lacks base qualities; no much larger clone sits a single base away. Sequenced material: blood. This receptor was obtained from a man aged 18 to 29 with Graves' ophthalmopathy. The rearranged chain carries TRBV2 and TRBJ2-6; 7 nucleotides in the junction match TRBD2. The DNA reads TGTGCCAGCACCCTACCGGGGGGATCCGGGGCCAACGTCCTGACTTTC. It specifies CASTLPGGSGANVLTF.